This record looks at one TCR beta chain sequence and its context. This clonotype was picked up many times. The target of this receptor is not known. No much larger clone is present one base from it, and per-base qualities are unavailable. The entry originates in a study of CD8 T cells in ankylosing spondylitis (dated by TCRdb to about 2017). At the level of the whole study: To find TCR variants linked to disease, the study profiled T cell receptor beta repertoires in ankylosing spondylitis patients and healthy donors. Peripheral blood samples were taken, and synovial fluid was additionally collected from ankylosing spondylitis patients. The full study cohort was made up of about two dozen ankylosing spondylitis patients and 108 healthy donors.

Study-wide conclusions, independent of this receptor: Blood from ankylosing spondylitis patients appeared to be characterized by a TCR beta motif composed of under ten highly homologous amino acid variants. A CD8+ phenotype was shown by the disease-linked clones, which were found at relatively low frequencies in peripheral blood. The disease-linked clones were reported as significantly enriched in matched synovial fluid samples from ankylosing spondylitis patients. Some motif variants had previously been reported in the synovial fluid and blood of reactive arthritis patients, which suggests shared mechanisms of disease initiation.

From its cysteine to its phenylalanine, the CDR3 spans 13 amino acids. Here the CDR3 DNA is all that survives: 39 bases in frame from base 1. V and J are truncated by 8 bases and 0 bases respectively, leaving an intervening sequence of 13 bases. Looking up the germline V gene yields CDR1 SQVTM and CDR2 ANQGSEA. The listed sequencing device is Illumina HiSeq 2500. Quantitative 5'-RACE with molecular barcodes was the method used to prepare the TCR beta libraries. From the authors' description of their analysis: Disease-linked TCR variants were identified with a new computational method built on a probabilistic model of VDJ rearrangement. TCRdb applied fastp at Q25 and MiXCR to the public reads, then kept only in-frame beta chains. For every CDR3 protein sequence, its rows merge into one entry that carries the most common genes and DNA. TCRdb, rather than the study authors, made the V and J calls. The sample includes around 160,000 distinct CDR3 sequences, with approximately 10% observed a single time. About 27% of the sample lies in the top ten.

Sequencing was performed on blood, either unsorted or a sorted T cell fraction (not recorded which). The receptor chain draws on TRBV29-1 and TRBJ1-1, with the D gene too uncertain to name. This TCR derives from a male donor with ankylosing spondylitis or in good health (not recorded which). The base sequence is TGCAGCCTTTCAACGGCCCTGAACACTGAAGCTTTCTTT. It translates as CSLSTALNTEAFF.